Sequencing of this T cell receptor beta chain was carried out in a study of CD8 T cells in Susac syndrome. With random hexamers, 0.5 to 1 ug RNA was reverse transcribed. The CDR3 of TCR beta was amplified by immunoSEQ multiplex PCR across 54 Vbeta and 13 Jbeta. Using its own MiXCR run on the immunoSEQ multiplex PCR reads, TCRdb lists one record per CDR3 protein. The top ten hold around 0.15% of the sample, which has under 200,000 distinct CDR3 sequences, approximately 95% seen once. Trimming took 3 bases from V and 3 from J, leaving 15 bases between them. This CDR3 is 15 amino acids long. The V gene's germline CDR1 is MDHEN and CDR2 SYDVKM.

The gene calls are TRBV28 and TRBJ2-7; no clear D. The sequence derives from a human donor with multiple sclerosis. The specimen was CD8+ T cells from PBMCs. CDR3 residues: CASSFRSTVLYEQYF. The CDR3 bases are TGTGCCAGCAGTTTCCGCAGTACAGTGCTCTACGAGCAGTACTTC.